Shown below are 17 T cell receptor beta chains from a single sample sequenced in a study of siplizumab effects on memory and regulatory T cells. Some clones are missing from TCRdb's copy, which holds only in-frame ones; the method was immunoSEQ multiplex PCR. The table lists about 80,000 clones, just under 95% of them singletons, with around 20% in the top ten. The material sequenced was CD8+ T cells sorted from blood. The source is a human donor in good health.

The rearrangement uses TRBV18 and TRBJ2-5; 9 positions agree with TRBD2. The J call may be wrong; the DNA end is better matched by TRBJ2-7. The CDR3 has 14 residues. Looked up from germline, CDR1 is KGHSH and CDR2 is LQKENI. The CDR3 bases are TGTGCCAGCTCGCTAGCGGGACTACCCTACGAGCAGTACTTC. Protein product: CASSLAGLPYEQYF.

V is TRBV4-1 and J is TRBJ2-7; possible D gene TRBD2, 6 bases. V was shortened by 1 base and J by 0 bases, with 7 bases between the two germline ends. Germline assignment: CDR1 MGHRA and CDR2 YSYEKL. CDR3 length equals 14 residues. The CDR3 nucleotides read TGCGCCAGCAGCCAAGGGAGGGGCTCCTACGAGCAGTACTTC. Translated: CASSQGRGSYEQYF.

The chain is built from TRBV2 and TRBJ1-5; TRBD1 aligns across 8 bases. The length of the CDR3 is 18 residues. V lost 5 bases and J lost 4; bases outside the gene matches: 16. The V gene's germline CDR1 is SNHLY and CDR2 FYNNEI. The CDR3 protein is CASSQEIAADRGNQPQHF. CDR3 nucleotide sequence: TGTGCCAGCAGTCAAGAGATTGCGGCTGACAGGGGAAATCAGCCCCAGCATTTT.

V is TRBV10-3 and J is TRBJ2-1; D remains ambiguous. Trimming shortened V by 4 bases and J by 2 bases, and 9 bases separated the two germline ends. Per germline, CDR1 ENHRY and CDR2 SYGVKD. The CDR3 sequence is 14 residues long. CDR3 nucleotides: TGTGCCATCAGTGCAGCGAACACCTACAATGAGCAGTTCTTC. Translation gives CAISAANTYNEQFF.

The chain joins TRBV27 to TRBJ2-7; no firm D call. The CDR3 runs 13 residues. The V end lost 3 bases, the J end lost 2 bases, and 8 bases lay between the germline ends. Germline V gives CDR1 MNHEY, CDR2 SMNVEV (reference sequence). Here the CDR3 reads CASSLASPYEQYF. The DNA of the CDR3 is TGTGCCAGCAGTTTGGCGTCACCCTACGAGCAGTACTTC.

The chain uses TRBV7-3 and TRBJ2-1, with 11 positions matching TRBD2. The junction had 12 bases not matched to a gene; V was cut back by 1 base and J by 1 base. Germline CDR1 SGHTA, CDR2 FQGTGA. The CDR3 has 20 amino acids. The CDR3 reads CASSLNSGYSGRGSYNEQFF. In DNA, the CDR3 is TGTGCCAGCAGCTTAAATTCAGGGTATAGCGGGAGGGGGTCCTACAATGAGCAGTTCTTC.

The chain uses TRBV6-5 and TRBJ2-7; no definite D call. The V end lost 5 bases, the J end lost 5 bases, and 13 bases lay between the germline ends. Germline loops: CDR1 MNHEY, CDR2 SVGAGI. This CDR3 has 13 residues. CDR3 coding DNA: TGTGCCAGCAGTGGCGCGAGCTGGGACGAGCAGTACTTC. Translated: CASSGASWDEQYF.

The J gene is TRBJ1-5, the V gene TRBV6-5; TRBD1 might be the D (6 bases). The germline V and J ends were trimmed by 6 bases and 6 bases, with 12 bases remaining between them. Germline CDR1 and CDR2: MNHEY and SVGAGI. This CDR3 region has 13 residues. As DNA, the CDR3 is TGTGCCAGCAGAACAGGGTCTGGTCAGCCCCAGCATTTT. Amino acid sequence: CASRTGSGQPQHF.

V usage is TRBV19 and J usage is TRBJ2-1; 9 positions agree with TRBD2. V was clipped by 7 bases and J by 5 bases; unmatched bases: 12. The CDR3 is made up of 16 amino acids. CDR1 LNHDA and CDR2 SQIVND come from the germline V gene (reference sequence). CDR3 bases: TGTGCCAGTACCCAGGCCGGGACTAGCTGGGACAATGAGCAGTTCTTC. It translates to CASTQAGTSWDNEQFF.

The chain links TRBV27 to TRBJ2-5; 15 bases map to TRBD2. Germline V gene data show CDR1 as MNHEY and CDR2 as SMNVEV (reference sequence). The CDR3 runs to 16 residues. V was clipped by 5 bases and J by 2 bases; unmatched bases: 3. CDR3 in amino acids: CASSHGLAGGQETQYF. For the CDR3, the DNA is TGTGCCAGCAGTCACGGACTAGCGGGAGGGCAAGAGACCCAGTACTTC.

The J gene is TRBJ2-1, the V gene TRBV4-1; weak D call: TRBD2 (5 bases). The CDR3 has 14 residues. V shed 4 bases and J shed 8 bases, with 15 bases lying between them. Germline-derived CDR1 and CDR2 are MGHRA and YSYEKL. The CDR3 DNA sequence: TGCGCCAGCAGCCCCCATGGAGGTGAGGATGAGCAGTTCTTC. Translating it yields CASSPHGGEDEQFF.

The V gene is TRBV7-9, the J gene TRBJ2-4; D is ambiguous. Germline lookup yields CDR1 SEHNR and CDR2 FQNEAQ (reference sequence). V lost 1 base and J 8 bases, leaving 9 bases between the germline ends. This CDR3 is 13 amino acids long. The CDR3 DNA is TGTGCCAGCAGCTTAGTGAGGTCACACATTCAGTACTTC. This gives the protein CASSLVRSHIQYF.

CDR3 DNA: TGTGCCAGCAGCTTTAAACAGTATTATAGCAATCAGCCCCAGCATTTT. As protein: CASSFKQYYSNQPQHF. The chain recombines TRBV5-8 with TRBJ1-5, with D unclear. V lost 2 bases to trimming and J lost 0 bases, with 12 bases between them. Germline V gene lookup returns CDR1 SGHTS and CDR2 YDEGEE. The CDR3 loop spans 16 amino acids.

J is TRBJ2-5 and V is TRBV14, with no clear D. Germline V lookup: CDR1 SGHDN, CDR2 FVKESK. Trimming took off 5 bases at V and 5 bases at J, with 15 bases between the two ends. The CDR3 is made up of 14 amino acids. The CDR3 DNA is TGTGCCAGCAGCGGCGCTAGACTCGGGGAGACCCAGTACTTC. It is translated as CASSGARLGETQYF.

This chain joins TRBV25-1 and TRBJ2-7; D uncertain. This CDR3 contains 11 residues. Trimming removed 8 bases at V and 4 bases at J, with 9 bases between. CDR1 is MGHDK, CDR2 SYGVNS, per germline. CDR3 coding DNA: TGTGCCAGCCGGTCGGGTTACGAGCAGTACTTC. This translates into CASRSGYEQYF.

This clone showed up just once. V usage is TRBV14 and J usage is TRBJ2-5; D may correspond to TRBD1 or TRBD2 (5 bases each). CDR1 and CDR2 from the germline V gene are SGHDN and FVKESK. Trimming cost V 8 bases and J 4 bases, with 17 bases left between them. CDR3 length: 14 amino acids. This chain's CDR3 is CASRRRGGSETQYF. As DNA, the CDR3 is TGTGCCAGCCGAAGACGGGGCGGCTCAGAGACCCAGTACTTC.

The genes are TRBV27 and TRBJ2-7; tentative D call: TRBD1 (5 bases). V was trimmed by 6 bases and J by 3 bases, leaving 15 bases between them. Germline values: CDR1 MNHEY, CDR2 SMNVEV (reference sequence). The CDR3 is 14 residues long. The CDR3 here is CASSPGSNFYEQYF. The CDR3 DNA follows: TGTGCCAGCAGCCCAGGGTCTAATTTCTACGAGCAGTACTTC.